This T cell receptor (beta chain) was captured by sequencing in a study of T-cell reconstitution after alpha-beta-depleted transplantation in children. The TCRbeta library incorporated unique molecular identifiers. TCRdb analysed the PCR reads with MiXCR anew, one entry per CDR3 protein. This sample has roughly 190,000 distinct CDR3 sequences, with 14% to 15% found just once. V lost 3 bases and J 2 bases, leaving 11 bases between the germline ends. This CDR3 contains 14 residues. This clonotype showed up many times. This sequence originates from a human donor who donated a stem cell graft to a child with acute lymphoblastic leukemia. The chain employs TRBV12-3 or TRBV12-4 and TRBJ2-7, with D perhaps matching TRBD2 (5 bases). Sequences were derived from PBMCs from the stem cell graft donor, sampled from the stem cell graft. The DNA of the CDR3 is TGTGCCAGCAGTTTGAGCGGAGTCACCTACGAGCAGTACTTC. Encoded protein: CASSLSGVTYEQYF.